This is a list of T cell receptor beta chains from one sample in a study of circulating CD8 cells and anti-PD-1 response in melanoma. Using its own MiXCR run on the reads, TCRdb lists one record per CDR3 protein. The sample comprises around 290 distinct CDR3 sequences, approximately 4% of which are singletons, and roughly 30% rests with the top ten. Specimen: CD8+ T cells from PBMCs, collected at baseline or after one month of anti-PD-1 therapy (not recorded which). The receptors here all came from a human donor with melanoma. CDR3s include the opening cysteine and the closing phenylalanine or tryptophan. The order of the fields is D gene, V gene, J gene, clone size, CDR3 length, CDR3 protein, CDR3 DNA. A D gene is named only where the DNA matches it firmly. Rows give clone size only sometimes, using once, few, many, or a class for an expanded clone.

d_call: .
v_call: TRBV28
j_call: TRBJ2-5
clone_size: medium-sized
cdr3_length: 15
cdr3_aa: CASSLIRDRGETQYF
cdr3_nt: TGTGCCAGCAGTTTAATCAGGGATCGGGGAGAGACCCAGTACTTC

d_call: .
v_call: TRBV4-1
j_call: TRBJ2-5
clone_size: large
cdr3_length: 16
cdr3_aa: CASSHVRGAGEETQYF
cdr3_nt: TGCGCCAGCAGCCATGTCCGGGGGGCTGGGGAAGAGACCCAGTACTTC

d_call: .
v_call: TRBV24-1
j_call: TRBJ2-7
clone_size: large
cdr3_length: 14
cdr3_aa: CATSDEPTREEQYF
cdr3_nt: TGTGCCACCAGTGATGAACCCACTCGAGAGGAGCAGTACTTC

d_call: .
v_call: TRBV4-1
j_call: TRBJ2-2
clone_size: large
cdr3_length: 16
cdr3_aa: CASRKGSGSETGELFF
cdr3_nt: TGCGCCAGCCGAAAAGGATCAGGGAGTGAGACCGGGGAGCTGTTTTTT

d_call: TRBD2
v_call: TRBV28
j_call: TRBJ2-3
clone_size: .
cdr3_length: 19
cdr3_aa: CASRPLTGASGTNTDTQYF
cdr3_nt: TGTGCCAGCAGACCGCTCACCGGGGCTAGCGGGACTAACACAGATACGCAGTATTTT

d_call: .
v_call: TRBV19
j_call: TRBJ2-6
clone_size: medium-sized
cdr3_length: 16
cdr3_aa: CASSPRGLSGANVLTF
cdr3_nt: TGTGCCAGTAGTCCCCGGGGACTCTCTGGGGCCAACGTCCTGACTTTC

d_call: TRBD1
v_call: TRBV5-8
j_call: TRBJ2-1
clone_size: large
cdr3_length: 15
cdr3_aa: CASSLGGQGSNEQFF
cdr3_nt: TGTGCCAGCAGCTTGGGCGGACAGGGGAGCAATGAGCAGTTCTTC

d_call: .
v_call: TRBV4-1
j_call: TRBJ1-2
clone_size: large
cdr3_length: 14
cdr3_aa: CASSQDPAGRGYTF
cdr3_nt: TGCGCCAGCAGCCAAGATCCGGCAGGGCGCGGCTACACCTTC

d_call: TRBD2
v_call: TRBV9
j_call: TRBJ2-5
clone_size: large
cdr3_length: 16
cdr3_aa: CATAPGLAGIGETQYF
cdr3_nt: TGTGCCACCGCTCCGGGGCTAGCGGGGATCGGGGAGACCCAGTACTTC

d_call: TRBD2
v_call: TRBV24-1
j_call: TRBJ2-1
clone_size: large
cdr3_length: 16
cdr3_aa: CATSDGLAGGRNEQFF
cdr3_nt: TGTGCCACCAGTGATGGACTAGCGGGGGGGAGGAATGAGCAGTTCTTC